These 8 T cell receptor beta chains originate from one sample sequenced in a study of shared clonotypes between healthy human individuals (dated by TCRdb to the early 2020s). Library preparation employed the immunoSEQ multiplex PCR assay. TCRdb re-hosts the immuneACCESS table, in-frame sequences only. Its copies lack some clones; in the studies checked, an unresolved V gene accounts for under half of them, and the cause for the rest is not known. The sample profile shows about 2.4 million clones; roughly nine tenths of them were found once. The ten biggest clones cover around 0.14% of the sample. The source material was naive CD4+ T cells sorted from blood. In the paper's terms, the cell subset or site label means: CD45RA+ positively selected. Receptor source: a man aged 18 to 35 in good health.

In DNA form, the CDR3 reads TGTGCCAGCTCACCACCGGAGATTGAAAAACTGTTTTTT. It encodes CASSPPEIEKLFF. V usage is TRBV18 and J usage is TRBJ1-4, with D unresolved. V lost 0 bases and J 7 bases, leaving 6 bases between the germline ends. The CDR3 covers 13 residues. Germline V lookup: CDR1 KGHSH, CDR2 LQKENI.

The rearrangement joins TRBV18 to TRBJ1-1, with 11 bases lining up with TRBD1. CDR1 and CDR2 (germline): KGHSH, LQKENI. V gave up 6 bases and J gave up 5 bases; unmatched junction bases: 5. The CDR3 is 14 residues long. The CDR3 protein is CASSRDRGETEAFF. The CDR3 DNA follows: TGTGCCAGCTCGAGGGACAGGGGGGAGACTGAAGCTTTCTTT.

Notes on this clone: An end of the junction does not agree with germline; a read error may underlie this. The chain recombines TRBV7-7 with TRBJ2-5, with D maybe TRBD1 (7 bases). Germline lookup yields CDR1 SSHAT and CDR2 FNYEAQ (reference sequence). The length of the CDR3 is 14 residues. The CDR3 bases are TGTGCTAGCAGCTTAGGAGGGGGCGCAGAGACCCAGTACTTC. Encoded protein: CASSLGGGAETQYF.

CDR3: CASNGLTGSSYNEQFF. In DNA form, the CDR3 reads TGTGCCAGCAACGGATTAACAGGGAGCTCCTACAATGAGCAGTTCTTC. This chain joins TRBV5-4 and TRBJ2-1, with TRBD1 as a possible D gene (6 bases). The CDR3 totals 16 residues. Trimming pared 6 bases from V and 0 bases from J, leaving 16 bases between. Germline V gene lookup returns CDR1 SGHNT and CDR2 YYREEE (reference sequence). The complete variable domain, with remaining parts taken from reference TRBV5-4 and TRBJ2-1, reads ETGVTQSPTHLIKTRGQQVTLRCSSQSGHNTVSWYQQALGQGPQFIFQYYREEENGRGNFPPRFSGLQFPNYSSELNVNALELDDSALYLCASNGLTGSSYNEQFFGPGTRLTVL.

V usage is TRBV5-1 and J usage is TRBJ1-2; D perhaps matches TRBD1 (6 bases). Germline CDR1 SGHRS, CDR2 YFSETQ. V dropped 4 bases and J dropped 0 bases, with 13 bases sitting between them. CDR3 size: 15 residues. For the CDR3, the DNA is TGCGCCAGCAGCGCCACCGGGACAACTAACTATGGCTACACCTTC. As protein: CASSATGTTNYGYTF.

This clone was seen once. This sequence joins TRBV28 and TRBJ2-3, with D perhaps being TRBD1 or TRBD2 (5 bases each). V gave up 4 bases and J gave up 0 bases, with 29 bases separating them. CDR3 length equals 21 residues. Germline assignment: CDR1 MDHEN and CDR2 SYDVKM. CDR3 in amino acids: CASSWDPLSRGTTSSTDTQYF. In DNA, the CDR3 is TGTGCCAGCAGTTGGGATCCATTGTCTCGGGGCACGACTTCTAGCACAGATACGCAGTATTTT. The full variable domain, in which reference TRBV28 and TRBJ2-3 provide the parts outside the CDR3, is DVKVTQSSRYLVKRTGEKVFLECVQDMDHENMFWYRQDPGLGLRLIYFSYDVKMKEKGDIPEGYSVSREKKERFSLILESASTNQTSMYLCASSWDPLSRGTTSSTDTQYFGPGTRLTVL.

The chain employs TRBV4-1 and TRBJ2-3; TRBD2 matches at 11 bases. V lost 4 bases to trimming and J lost 2 bases; unmatched junction nucleotides: 14. Germline CDR1 is MGHRA and CDR2 is YSYEKL. The CDR3 has 19 amino acids. CDR3 DNA: TGCGCCAGCAGCCTGCGACCCAAGACTAGCGGGGAGAACACAGATACGCAGTATTTT. It specifies CASSLRPKTSGENTDTQYF.

The CDR3 bases are TGTGCCAGCAGCAAATCTGCCGGGACAGATTACAATGAGCAGTTCTTC. Its protein is CASSKSAGTDYNEQFF. The genes are TRBV21-1 and TRBJ2-1; TRBD1 is the table's D call and was not checked against the DNA. TRBV21-1 has pseudogene status. The CDR3 is 16 amino acids.